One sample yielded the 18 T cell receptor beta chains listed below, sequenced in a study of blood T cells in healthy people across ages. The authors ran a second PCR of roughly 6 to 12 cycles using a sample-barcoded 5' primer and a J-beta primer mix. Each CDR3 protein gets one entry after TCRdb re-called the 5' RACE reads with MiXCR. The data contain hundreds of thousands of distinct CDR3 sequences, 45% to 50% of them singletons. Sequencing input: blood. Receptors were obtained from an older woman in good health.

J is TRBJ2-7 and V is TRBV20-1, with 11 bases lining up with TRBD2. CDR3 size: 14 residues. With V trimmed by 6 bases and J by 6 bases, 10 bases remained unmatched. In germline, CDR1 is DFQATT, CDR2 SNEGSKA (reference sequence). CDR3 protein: CSASGTSGSSEQYF. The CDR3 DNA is TGCAGTGCGTCCGGGACTAGCGGATCTTCCGAGCAGTACTTC.

CDR3 amino acids: CASSVRTGEGEQYF. The CDR3 bases are TGCGCCAGCAGCGTGAGGACAGGGGAGGGCGAGCAGTACTTC. The chain links TRBV5-1 to TRBJ2-7; 9 positions agree with TRBD1. There are 14 residues in the CDR3. Germline V lookup: CDR1 SGHRS, CDR2 YFSETQ. Losses at the gene ends were 4 bases for V and 6 bases for J; bases not matched to a gene: 8.

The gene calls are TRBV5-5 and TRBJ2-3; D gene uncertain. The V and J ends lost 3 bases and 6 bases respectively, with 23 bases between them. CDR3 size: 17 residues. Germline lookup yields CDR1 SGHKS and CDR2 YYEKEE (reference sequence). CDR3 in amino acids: CASSSRDRVPSYDTQYF. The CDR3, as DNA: TGTGCCAGCAGCTCAAGAGATCGGGTACCCAGTTATGATACGCAGTATTTT. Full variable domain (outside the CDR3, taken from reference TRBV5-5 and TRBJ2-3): DAGVTQSPTHLIKTRGQQVTLRCSPISGHKSVSWYQQVLGQGPQFIFQYYEKEERGRGNFPDRFSARQFPNYSSELNVNALLLGDSALYLCASSSRDRVPSYDTQYFGPGTRLTVL.

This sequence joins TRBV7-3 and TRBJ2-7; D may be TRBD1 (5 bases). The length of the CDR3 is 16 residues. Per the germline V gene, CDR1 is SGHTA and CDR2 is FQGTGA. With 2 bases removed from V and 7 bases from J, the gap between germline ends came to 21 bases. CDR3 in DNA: TGTGCCAGCAGCTTACAGGCCCTAGGGGCCTACAATGAGCAGTACTTC. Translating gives CASSLQALGAYNEQYF.

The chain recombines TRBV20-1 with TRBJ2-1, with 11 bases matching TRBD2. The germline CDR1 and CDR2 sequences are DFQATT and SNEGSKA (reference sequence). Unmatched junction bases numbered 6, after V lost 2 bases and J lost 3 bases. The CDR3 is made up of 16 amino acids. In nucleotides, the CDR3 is TGCAGTGCTAGACCCCGGACTAGCGGGTACTACAATGAGCAGTTCTTC. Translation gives CSARPRTSGYYNEQFF.

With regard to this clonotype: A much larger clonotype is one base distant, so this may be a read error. CDR3 nucleotide sequence: TGTGCCAGCAGCTCACGCCGTACCTACGAGCAGTACTTC. Its protein product is CASSSRRTYEQYF. This chain uses TRBV7-2 with TRBJ2-7, with D uncertain. The CDR3 is 13 amino acids. The V gene lost 4 bases and the J gene lost 2 bases, with 9 bases spanning the gap. Germline V gene sequence: CDR1 SGHTA, CDR2 FQGNSA.

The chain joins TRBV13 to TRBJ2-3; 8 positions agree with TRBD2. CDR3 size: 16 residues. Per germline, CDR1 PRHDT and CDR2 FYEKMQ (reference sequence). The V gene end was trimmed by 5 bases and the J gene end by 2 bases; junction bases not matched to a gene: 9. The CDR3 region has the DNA TGTGCCAGCAGCCTCAGCGGGAGCGACTCCACAGATACGCAGTATTTT. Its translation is CASSLSGSDSTDTQYF.

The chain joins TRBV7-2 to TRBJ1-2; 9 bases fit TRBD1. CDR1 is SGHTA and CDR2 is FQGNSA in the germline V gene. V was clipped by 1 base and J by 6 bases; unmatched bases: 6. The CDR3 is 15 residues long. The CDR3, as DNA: TGTGCCAGCAGCTTAGGGGGCCGGACAGGGGATGGCTACACCTTC. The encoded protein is CASSLGGRTGDGYTF.

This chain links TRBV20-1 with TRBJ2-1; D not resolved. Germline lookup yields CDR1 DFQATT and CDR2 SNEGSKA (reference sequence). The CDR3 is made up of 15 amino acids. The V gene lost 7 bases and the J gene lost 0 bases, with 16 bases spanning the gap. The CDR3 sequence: CSVESRSSSYNEQFF. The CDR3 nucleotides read TGCAGTGTGGAGAGCCGTAGTAGCTCCTACAATGAGCAGTTCTTC.

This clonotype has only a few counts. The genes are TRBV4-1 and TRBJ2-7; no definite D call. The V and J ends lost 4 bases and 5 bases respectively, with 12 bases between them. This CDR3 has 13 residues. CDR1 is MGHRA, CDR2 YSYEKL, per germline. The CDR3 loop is CASSPMLLHEQYF. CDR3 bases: TGCGCCAGCAGCCCCATGCTGCTGCACGAGCAGTACTTC.

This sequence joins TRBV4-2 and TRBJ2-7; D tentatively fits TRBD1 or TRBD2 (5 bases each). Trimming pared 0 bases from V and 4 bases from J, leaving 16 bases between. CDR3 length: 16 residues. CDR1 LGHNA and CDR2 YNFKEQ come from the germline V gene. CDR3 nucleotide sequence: TGTGCCAGCAGCCAAGAAGGCCGGGGCAATGCGTACGAGCAGTACTTC. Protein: CASSQEGRGNAYEQYF.

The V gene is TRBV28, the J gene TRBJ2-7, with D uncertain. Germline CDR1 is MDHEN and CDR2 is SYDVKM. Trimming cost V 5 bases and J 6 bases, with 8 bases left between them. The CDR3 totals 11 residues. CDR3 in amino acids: CASSTPGEQYF. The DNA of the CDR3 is TGTGCCAGCAGTACCCCTGGCGAGCAGTACTTC.

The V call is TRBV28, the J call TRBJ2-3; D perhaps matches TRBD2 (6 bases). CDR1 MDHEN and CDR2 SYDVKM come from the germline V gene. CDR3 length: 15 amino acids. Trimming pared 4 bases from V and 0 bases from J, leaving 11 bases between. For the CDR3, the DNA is TGTGCCAGCAGTTACGGGGGTTCTAGCACAGATACGCAGTATTTT. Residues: CASSYGGSSTDTQYF.

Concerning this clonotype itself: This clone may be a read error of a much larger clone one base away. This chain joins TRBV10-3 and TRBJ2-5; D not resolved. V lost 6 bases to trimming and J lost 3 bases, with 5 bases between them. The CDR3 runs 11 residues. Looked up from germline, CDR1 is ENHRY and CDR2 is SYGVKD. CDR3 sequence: CAISIKETQYF. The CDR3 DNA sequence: TGTGCCATCAGCATAAAAGAGACCCAGTACTTC.

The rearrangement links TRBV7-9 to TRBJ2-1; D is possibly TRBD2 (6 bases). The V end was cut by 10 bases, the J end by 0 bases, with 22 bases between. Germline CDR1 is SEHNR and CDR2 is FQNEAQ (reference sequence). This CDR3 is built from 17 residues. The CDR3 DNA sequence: TGTGCCACCCGGGACTCCCAAAGGGCCAGCTCCTACAATGAGCAGTTCTTC. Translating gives CATRDSQRASSYNEQFF.

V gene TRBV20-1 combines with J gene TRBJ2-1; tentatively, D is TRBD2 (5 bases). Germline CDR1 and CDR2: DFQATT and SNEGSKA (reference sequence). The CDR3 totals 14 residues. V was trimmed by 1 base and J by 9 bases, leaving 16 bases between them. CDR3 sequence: CSARAGSTRIEQFF. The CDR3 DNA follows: TGCAGTGCTAGAGCTGGGAGTACTCGTATTGAGCAGTTCTTC.

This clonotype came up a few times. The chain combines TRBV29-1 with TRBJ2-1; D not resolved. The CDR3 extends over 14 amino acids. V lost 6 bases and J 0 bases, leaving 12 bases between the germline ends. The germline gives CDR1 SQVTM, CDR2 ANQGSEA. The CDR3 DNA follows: TGCAGCGTCTTGGGCGTAGACTCCTACAATGAGCAGTTCTTC. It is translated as CSVLGVDSYNEQFF.

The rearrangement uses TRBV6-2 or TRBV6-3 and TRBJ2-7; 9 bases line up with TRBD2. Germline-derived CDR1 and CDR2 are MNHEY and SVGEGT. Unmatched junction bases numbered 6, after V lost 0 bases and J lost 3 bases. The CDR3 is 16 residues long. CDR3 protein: CASSYSSLAGSYEQYF. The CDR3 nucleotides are TGTGCCAGCAGTTACTCGTCCCTAGCGGGAAGCTACGAGCAGTACTTC.